This T cell receptor (beta chain) appears in the sequencing data of a study of control samples from healthy donors and cancer patients. Germline V CDR1 and CDR2: SEHNR, FQNEAQ (reference sequence). The CDR3 contains 15 residues. The trim removed 1 base at V and 9 bases at J, leaving 7 bases unmatched. The data were produced by immunoSEQ multiplex PCR, yet TCRdb's version contains in-frame clones alone and is incomplete. The sample has roughly 80,000 clones, 70% to 90% seen once. V gene TRBV7-9 combines with J gene TRBJ2-1; 9 bases align to TRBD2. The material sequenced was blood. The sequence derives from a woman aged 50 to 60 in good health. In DNA, the CDR3 is TGTGCCAGCAGCTTAGAGGGGTTAGCGGGGGTTGAGCAGTTCTTC. Translation gives CASSLEGLAGVEQFF. The whole variable domain, filled in from reference TRBV7-9 and TRBJ2-1, reads DTGVSQNPRHKITKRGQNVTFRCDPISEHNRLYWYRQTLGQGPEFLTYFQNEAQLEKSRLLSDRFSAERPKGSFSTLEIQRTEQGDSAMYLCASSLEGLAGVEQFFGPGTRLTVL.